The 19 T cell receptor beta chains presented below share a single source sample, sequenced in a study of blood T cell repertoires in COVID-19. Only in-frame clones appear in the TCRdb table, and some are missing; sequencing was by immunoSEQ multiplex PCR. The sample carries around 290,000 clones, roughly 91% recorded once. The sample comprised peripheral blood. These receptors originate from a man between 40 and 49 years old with acute or convalescent COVID-19.

The chain is built from TRBV19 and TRBJ1-4; 10 nucleotides agree with TRBD1. Losses at the gene ends were 6 bases for V and 0 bases for J; bases not matched to a gene: 7. CDR3 size: 17 residues. Germline assignment: CDR1 LNHDA and CDR2 SQIVND (reference sequence). The CDR3 region is CASRSDRGRATNEKLFF. As DNA, the CDR3 is TGTGCCAGTAGGAGCGACAGGGGGCGGGCAACTAATGAAAAACTGTTTTTT.

This chain connects TRBV24-1 to TRBJ1-1; 10 bases line up with TRBD1. V was pared by 4 bases and J by 5 bases, with 12 bases of the junction left unmatched. The V gene's germline CDR1 is KGHDR and CDR2 SFDVKD. The CDR3 is made up of 17 amino acids. The DNA of the CDR3 is TGTGCCACCAGTGACCCTACCCGACAGGGGGCAGGTACTGAAGCTTTCTTT. Amino acids: CATSDPTRQGAGTEAFF.

This chain joins TRBV3-1 (or the pseudogene TRBV3-2) and TRBJ1-1; 9 bases map to TRBD1. CDR3 length equals 15 residues. CDR1 and CDR2 (germline): LGHDT, YNNKEL (reference sequence). V shed 4 bases and J 5 bases; nucleotides not matched to a gene: 8. In nucleotides, the CDR3 is TGTGCCAGCAGCCCTCAGGACAGGGGTTTTACTGAAGCTTTCTTT. Translated: CASSPQDRGFTEAFF.

The rearrangement links TRBV7-7 to TRBJ2-3, with TRBD2 matching over 10 bases. The CDR3 is 15 residues long. From germline, CDR1 is SSHAT and CDR2 FNYEAQ (reference sequence). V lost 5 bases to trimming and J lost 3 bases; unmatched junction nucleotides: 5. The CDR3 coding sequence is TGTGCCAGCAGCCGTAGCGGGGGGAAAACAGATACGCAGTATTTT. Residues: CASSRSGGKTDTQYF. The variable domain in full, with the rest retrieved from reference TRBV7-7 and TRBJ2-3, is GAGVSQSPRYKVTKRGQDVTLRCDPISSHATLYWYQQALGQGPEFLTYFNYEAQPDKSGLPSDRFSAERPEGSISTLTIQRTEQRDSAMYRCASSRSGGKTDTQYFGPGTRLTVL.

The chain carries TRBV2 and TRBJ2-1; the match to TRBD2 covers 15 bases. This CDR3 spans 17 amino acids. V was pared by 11 bases and J by 7 bases, with 15 bases of the junction left unmatched. CDR1 SNHLY and CDR2 FYNNEI come from the germline V gene. The DNA for the CDR3 is TGTGCCGGCCATTACGGACTAGCGGGGGGGCCACGGAATGAGCAGTTCTTC. Translating gives CAGHYGLAGGPRNEQFF.

This chain uses TRBV19 with TRBJ2-2; D may be TRBD1 (6 bases). CDR1 is LNHDA, CDR2 SQIVND, per germline (reference sequence). The CDR3 extends over 15 amino acids. Deletions cut 3 bases from V and 0 bases from J, with 8 bases between. In DNA, the CDR3 is TGTGCCAGTAGTATGTGGGGGCCGAACACCGGGGAGCTGTTTTTT. Its protein is CASSMWGPNTGELFF.

The chain couples TRBV10-2 to TRBJ1-1; D gene uncertain. With 6 bases removed from V and 7 bases from J, the gap between germline ends came to 9 bases. The CDR3 has 11 amino acids. CDR1 WSHSY and CDR2 SAAADI come from the germline V gene. As DNA, the CDR3 is TGCGCCAGCAGGGCTGAGGGTGAAGCTTTCTTT. Its protein is CASRAEGEAFF.

This chain links TRBV5-1 with TRBJ2-2; 7 nucleotides agree with TRBD1. CDR1 SGHRS and CDR2 YFSETQ come from the germline V gene. This CDR3 spans 17 amino acids. Unmatched junction bases numbered 10, after V lost 4 bases and J lost 1 base. CDR3 in amino acids: CASSPNPWTGNTGELFF. The CDR3 nucleotides are TGCGCCAGCAGCCCCAATCCGTGGACAGGGAACACCGGGGAGCTGTTTTTT.

The chain combines TRBV29-1 with TRBJ1-1; weak D call: TRBD1 (6 bases). Trimming took 4 bases from V and 7 from J, leaving 13 bases between them. The CDR3 totals 12 residues. The germline V gene has CDR1 SQVTM and CDR2 ANQGSEA. This CDR3 reads CSVVGDTNEAFF. CDR3 DNA sequence: TGCAGCGTTGTTGGGGACACCAATGAAGCTTTCTTT.

This sequence joins TRBV28 and TRBJ1-2; maybe TRBD1 (6 bases). V was shortened by 5 bases and J by 8 bases, with 24 bases between the two germline ends. Looked up from germline, CDR1 is MDHEN and CDR2 is SYDVKM. This CDR3 contains 16 residues. DNA for the CDR3: TGTGCCAGCAGTCCCCTAGTATCCACAGGGCAGTACGGCTACACCTTC. Translated, it gives CASSPLVSTGQYGYTF.

This clone is a singleton in its sample. The chain couples TRBV28 to TRBJ1-3; D call uncertain. Germline assignment: CDR1 MDHEN and CDR2 SYDVKM. The V end lost 4 bases, the J end lost 0 bases, and 7 bases lay between the germline ends. The CDR3 contains 14 residues. The CDR3 coding sequence is TGTGCCAGCAGTTCAAGCTTCTCTGGAAACACCATATATTTT. This gives the protein CASSSSFSGNTIYF.

The rearrangement uses TRBV5-1 and TRBJ1-5, with 8 nucleotides matching TRBD1. Trimming took 4 bases from V and 7 from J; bases not matched to a gene: 7. From germline, CDR1 is SGHRS and CDR2 YFSETQ. The CDR3 spans 14 residues. Here the CDR3 DNA reads TGCGCCAGCAGCCCAGGGGGCGCGGAGCAGCCCCAGCATTTT. Translating gives CASSPGGAEQPQHF.

The chain links TRBV5-6 to TRBJ2-7; tentative D call: TRBD1 (6 bases). CDR1 SGHDT and CDR2 YYEEEE come from the germline V gene. The CDR3 runs to 15 residues. The V end lost 4 bases, the J end lost 4 bases, and 18 bases lay between the germline ends. This CDR3 is CASSPTGPSLYEQYF. The CDR3 DNA reads TGTGCCAGCAGCCCGACAGGCCCTTCCCTTTACGAGCAGTACTTC.

The chain joins TRBV19 to TRBJ1-5; TRBD1 might be the D (5 bases). The CDR3 length is 14 residues. The germline V gene has CDR1 LNHDA and CDR2 SQIVND (reference sequence). Trimming cost V 3 bases and J 6 bases, with 12 bases left between them. The CDR3 bases are TGTGCCAGTAGTATCGGCAGGGAAATTCAGCCCCAGCATTTT. Amino acid sequence: CASSIGREIQPQHF.

V is TRBV5-1 and J is TRBJ2-5, with 11 nucleotides matching TRBD1. CDR3 length: 16 amino acids. CDR1 SGHRS and CDR2 YFSETQ come from the germline V gene. J gave up 0 bases and V 4 bases, and 5 bases lay outside the gene matches. The DNA for the CDR3 is TGCGCCAGCAGCCCCGGGACAGGGGGGTACCAAGAGACCCAGTACTTC. Encoded protein: CASSPGTGGYQETQYF.

The chain is built from TRBV4-1 and TRBJ1-2; possibly TRBD1 for D (5 bases). The CDR3 runs to 16 residues. Germline assignment: CDR1 MGHRA and CDR2 YSYEKL. V was clipped by 0 bases and J by 0 bases, with 11 bases between them. Here the CDR3 DNA reads TGCGCCAGCAGCCAAGAGAGGAGGGGAACTAACTATGGCTACACCTTC. Translation: CASSQERRGTNYGYTF.

This rearrangement joins TRBV11-2 to TRBJ2-1; D is undetermined. CDR1 and CDR2 (germline): SGHAT, FQNNGV. V was trimmed by 5 bases and J by 8 bases, leaving 10 bases between them. This CDR3 contains 12 residues. The CDR3 DNA is TGTGCCAGCAGCCCCTCTAAACATGAGCAGTTCTTC. Protein sequence: CASSPSKHEQFF.

The rearrangement joins TRBV5-4 to TRBJ1-6, with a weak D call TRBD1 (5 bases). V dropped 0 bases and J dropped 6 bases, with 7 bases sitting between them. The CDR3 extends over 14 amino acids. The germline V gene encodes CDR1 SGHNT and CDR2 YYREEE (reference sequence). As DNA, the CDR3 is TGTGCCAGCAGCTTGGGACAGTTTAATTCACCCCTCCACTTT. Residues: CASSLGQFNSPLHF.

This clone was detected only once. This rearrangement joins TRBV5-1 to TRBJ2-7; maybe TRBD1 (7 bases). Germline CDR1 SGHRS, CDR2 YFSETQ. Trimming took 4 bases from V and 2 from J, leaving 16 bases between them. This CDR3 is built from 15 residues. For the CDR3, the DNA is TGCGCCAGCAGCGACCAGGGGGGCTCGACCTACGAGCAGTACTTC. Translation: CASSDQGGSTYEQYF.